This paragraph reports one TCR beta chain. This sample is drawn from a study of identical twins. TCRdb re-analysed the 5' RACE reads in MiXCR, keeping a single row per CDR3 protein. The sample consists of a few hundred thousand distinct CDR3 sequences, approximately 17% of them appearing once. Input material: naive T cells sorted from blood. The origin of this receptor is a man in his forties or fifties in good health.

In DNA, the CDR3 is TGCGCCAGCAGCACCACAGGGTATGGGAAGGCCGGGGAGCTGTTTTTT. It yields the protein CASSTTGYGKAGELFF. This chain joins TRBV5-1 and TRBJ2-2, with D possibly matching TRBD1 (6 bases). The CDR3 has 16 amino acids. The germline CDR1 and CDR2 sequences are SGHRS and YFSETQ. Trimming left V 4 bases short and J 6 bases short, with 19 bases between.